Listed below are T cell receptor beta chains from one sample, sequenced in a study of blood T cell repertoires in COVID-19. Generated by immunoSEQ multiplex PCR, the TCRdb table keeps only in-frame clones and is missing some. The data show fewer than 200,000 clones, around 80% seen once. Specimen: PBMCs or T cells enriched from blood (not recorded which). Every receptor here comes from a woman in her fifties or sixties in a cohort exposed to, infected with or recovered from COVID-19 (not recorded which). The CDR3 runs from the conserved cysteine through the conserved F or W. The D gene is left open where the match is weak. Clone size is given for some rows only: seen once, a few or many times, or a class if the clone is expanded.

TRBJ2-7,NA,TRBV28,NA,CASSFLVRGSYEQYF,TGTGCCAGCAGTTTTCTCGTTCGGGGATCCTACGAGCAGTACTTC
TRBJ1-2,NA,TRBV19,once,CASTDRKSNGYTF,TGTGCCAGCACCGACAGGAAATCGAATGGCTACACCTTC
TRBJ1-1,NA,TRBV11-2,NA,CASIRLIRTENTEAFF,TGTGCCAGCATTCGCCTAATTAGGACAGAGAACACTGAAGCTTTCTTT
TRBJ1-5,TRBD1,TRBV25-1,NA,CASSEYGDSDYSNQPQHF,TGTGCCAGCAGTGAATATGGGGACAGCGATTATAGCAATCAGCCCCAGCATTTT
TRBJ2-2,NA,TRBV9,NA,CASSTNTGELFF,TGTGCCAGCAGTACAAACACCGGGGAGCTGTTTTTT
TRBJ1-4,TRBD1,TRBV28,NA,CASSLAGTGELKLFF,TGTGCCAGCAGCCTAGCCGGGACAGGGGAATTAAAACTGTTTTTT
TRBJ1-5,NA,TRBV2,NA,CASEREMGNQPQHF,TGTGCCAGCGAAAGGGAGATGGGCAATCAGCCCCAGCATTTT
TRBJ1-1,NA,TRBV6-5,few,CASSRGGRANTEAFF,TGTGCCAGCAGTAGGGGAGGCAGGGCGAACACTGAAGCTTTCTTT
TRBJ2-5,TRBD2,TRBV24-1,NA,CATSFGGGDRTQYF,TGTGCCACCAGTTTCGGGGGGGGCGACAGGACCCAGTACTTC
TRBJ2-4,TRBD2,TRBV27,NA,CASSPRLAGVNIQYF,TGTGCCAGCAGTCCGAGACTAGCGGGAGTGAACATTCAGTACTTC
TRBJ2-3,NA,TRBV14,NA,CASSQVGLVPDTQYF,TGTGCCAGCAGCCAAGTAGGACTCGTCCCTGATACGCAGTATTTT
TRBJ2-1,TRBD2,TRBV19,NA,CASSIPSAGASNEQFF,TGTGCCAGTAGTATTCCTTCAGCGGGAGCGAGCAATGAGCAGTTCTTC
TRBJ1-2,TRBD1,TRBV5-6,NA,CATGRDRVYGYTF,TGTGCCACCGGTCGGGACAGGGTCTATGGCTACACCTTC
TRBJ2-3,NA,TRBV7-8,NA,CASSGTSRDTQYF,TGTGCCAGCAGCGGCACATCCAGAGATACGCAGTATTTT
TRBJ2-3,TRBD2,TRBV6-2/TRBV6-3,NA,CASSSGTSGYTDTQYF,TGTGCCAGCAGTTCTGGGACTAGCGGATACACAGATACGCAGTATTTT
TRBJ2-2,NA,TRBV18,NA,CASSPQSGGNTGELFF,TGTGCCAGCTCACCCCAATCGGGGGGCAACACCGGGGAGCTGTTTTTT